This entry concerns a single T cell receptor beta chain. Its antigen is not identified. There was one heparinised blood draw per donor, averaging approximately 120 mL. Expressed TCRB transcripts were sequenced, since all the RNA that had been isolated was reverse transcribed. Repertoires were generated with immunoSEQ multiplex PCR, while TCRdb's copy carries only in-frame clones and drops some. The sample contains 450,000 to 550,000 clones, about 32% of which appear only once. The data belong to a study of beta chain features in type 1 diabetes. Study context: Sorted cells from all samples, numbering approximately 100 million, were examined. Study outcomes and limitations: Sequencing of cDNA might inflate the share of cells that strongly express TCR. People with Type 1 diabetes carried modestly yet significantly shorter TCRB CDR3s in all four CD4+ subsets.

CDR3 length: 13 residues. V lost 5 bases and J lost 6, with 14 bases in between. Germline CDR1 is GTSNPN and CDR2 is SVGIG (reference sequence). V is TRBV30 and J is TRBJ1-5; D uncertain. The source is a young man in good health. Specimen: naive CD4+ T cells from blood. The CDR3 bases are TGTGCCTGGGCGGTTGGTGGGCCTCAGCCCCAGCATTTT. Translating gives CAWAVGGPQPQHF. The full variable domain, rest sourced from reference TRBV30 and TRBJ1-5, is SQTIHQWPATLVQPVGSPLSLECTVEGTSNPNLYWYRQAAGRGLQLLFYSVGIGQISSEVPQNLSASRPQDRQFILSSKKLLLSDSGFYLCAWAVGGPQPQHFGDGTRLSIL.